Included here is one T cell receptor (beta chain) sequence, with context. The record originates from a study of blood T cell repertoires in COVID-19. About the research overall: The analysed material was cDNA or gDNA that came from T cells, B-cell-depleted T cells, or PBMCs.

Trimming cost V 4 bases and J 0 bases; bases outside gene matches: 1. The CDR3 extends over 14 amino acids. The V gene's germline CDR1 is SGDLS and CDR2 YYNGEE. The method was immunoSEQ multiplex PCR; TCRdb's version includes in-frame clones alone and lacks a portion of them. The sample contains under 300,000 clones, 75% to 95% of which appear only once. The receptor comes from a woman between 18 and 30 years old who had recovered from COVID-19. The chain is built from TRBV9 and TRBJ2-7; 10 bases line up with TRBD1. Sequencing was done on a sample of PBMCs or T cells enriched from blood (not recorded which). This chain's CDR3 is CASSRTGGSYEQYF. CDR3 nucleotide sequence: TGTGCCAGCAGCCGGACAGGGGGCTCCTACGAGCAGTACTTC.